The 18 T cell receptor beta chains presented below share a single source sample, sequenced in a study of T cells in Graves' hyperthyroidism and ophthalmopathy. Amplified TCR beta CDR3 regions derived from RNA transcripts. The TCR CDR3 first-round RT-PCR relied on the HTBI primer set. TCRdb fed the multiplex PCR reads into MiXCR, producing one record per CDR3 protein. This table has hundreds of thousands of distinct CDR3 sequences, about 13% appearing once. The sequenced material came from blood. These receptors came from a woman under 30 with Graves' hyperthyroidism.

This clonotype was picked up many times. This chain links TRBV3-1 with TRBJ1-4; perhaps TRBD1 as D (6 bases). Germline CDR1 is LGHDT and CDR2 is YNNKEL (reference sequence). V was clipped by 5 bases and J by 8 bases, with 15 bases between them. CDR3 length equals 14 residues. As DNA, the CDR3 is TGTGCCAGCAGCGTCCGGGGGCGCGGAGAAAAACTGTTTTTT. Protein product: CASSVRGRGEKLFF.

This clonotype was picked up many times. This sequence joins TRBV5-6 and TRBJ1-5; no firm D call. V was trimmed by 2 bases and J by 1 base, leaving 7 bases between them. The CDR3 spans 14 residues. The V gene's germline CDR1 is SGHDT and CDR2 YYEEEE. Here the CDR3 DNA reads TGTGCCAGCAGCTTCGGATGGAGCAATCAGCCCCAGCATTTT. Protein: CASSFGWSNQPQHF.

This clonotype came up many times. The gene calls are TRBV28 and TRBJ2-1; D ambiguous. Per germline, CDR1 MDHEN and CDR2 SYDVKM. V was clipped by 8 bases and J by 8 bases, with 10 bases between them. The CDR3 is 11 residues long. The DNA of the CDR3 is TGTGCCAGCTCAACGGACGATGAGCAGTTCTTC. Its translation is CASSTDDEQFF.

The CDR3 loop is CASSPLGTGGGNTIYF. In nucleotides, the CDR3 is TGCGCCAGCAGCCCCCTCGGGACAGGAGGCGGAAACACCATATATTTT. The V and J genes are TRBV4-1 and TRBJ1-3, with 8 bases identical to TRBD1. V lost 4 bases to trimming and J lost 4 bases; unmatched junction nucleotides: 9. The CDR3 runs 16 residues. CDR1 MGHRA and CDR2 YSYEKL come from the germline V gene.

This clonotype appeared a few times. This sequence joins TRBV6-2 or TRBV6-3 and TRBJ1-5, with D hard to call. Germline CDR1 and CDR2: MNHEY and SVGEGT. With 2 bases removed from V and 7 bases from J, the gap between germline ends came to 12 bases. The CDR3 loop spans 14 amino acids. This chain's CDR3 is CASSYPFARQPQHF. In DNA, the CDR3 is TGTGCCAGCAGTTACCCCTTCGCCAGGCAGCCCCAGCATTTT.

This clonotype was observed many times. The gene calls are TRBV11-2 and TRBJ2-7, with a tentative D call TRBD1 (6 bases). The CDR3 extends over 16 amino acids. Per germline, CDR1 SGHAT and CDR2 FQNNGV. Trimming removed 1 base from V and 2 bases from J, with 15 bases in between. The CDR3 sequence is CASSLVGWTEAYEQYF. CDR3 nucleotide sequence: TGTGCCAGCAGCTTAGTTGGTTGGACAGAGGCCTACGAGCAGTACTTC.

This clonotype was observed many times. The CDR3 is CSVEDLAGPTDTQYF. The CDR3 nucleotides read TGCAGCGTTGAAGATCTGGCAGGGCCTACAGATACGCAGTATTTT. The chain links TRBV29-1 to TRBJ2-3; TRBD1 is a possible D gene (5 bases). Germline loops: CDR1 SQVTM, CDR2 ANQGSEA. The ends were cut back, 0 bases at V and 3 bases at J, with 13 bases in the middle. This CDR3 spans 15 amino acids.

This clonotype was found many times. The chain uses TRBV2 and TRBJ2-7, with D possibly TRBD2 on 6 matching bases. The germline V gene encodes CDR1 SNHLY and CDR2 FYNNEI. The CDR3 spans 16 residues. V dropped 4 bases and J dropped 1 base, with 17 bases sitting between them. The CDR3 sequence: CASSGRVEVNSYEQYF. DNA of the CDR3: TGTGCCAGCAGTGGGAGGGTGGAGGTGAATTCCTACGAGCAGTACTTC.

Many counts were recorded for this clonotype. This rearrangement joins TRBV3-1 to TRBJ2-7; D is perhaps TRBD1 (6 bases). The CDR3 extends over 14 amino acids. The germline V and J ends were trimmed by 0 bases and 3 bases, with 9 bases remaining between them. Germline CDR1 LGHDT, CDR2 YNNKEL (reference sequence). CDR3 sequence: CASSQEGTLYEQYF. The DNA of the CDR3 is TGTGCCAGCAGCCAAGAGGGGACACTCTACGAGCAGTACTTC.

The rearrangement uses TRBV4-1 and TRBJ1-5, with D perhaps matching TRBD1 (6 bases). Germline CDR1 is MGHRA and CDR2 is YSYEKL. The V end lost 0 bases, the J end lost 3 bases, and 9 bases lay between the germline ends. The CDR3 extends over 15 amino acids. In DNA form, the CDR3 reads TGCGCCAGCAGCCAAGATGGGGGCAACAATCAGCCCCAGCATTTT. It codes for CASSQDGGNNQPQHF.

This clonotype was observed a few times. This rearrangement joins TRBV29-1 to TRBJ2-7; the D is unclear. Germline CDR1 and CDR2: SQVTM and ANQGSEA. The CDR3 has 10 amino acids. Trimming removed 4 bases from V and 5 bases from J, with 6 bases in between. The CDR3 coding sequence is TGCAGCGTTGCTGACCACGAGCAGTACTTC. Encoded protein: CSVADHEQYF.

This clonotype was counted many times. The chain joins TRBV11-2 to TRBJ2-7; TRBD1 is a possible D gene (6 bases). CDR1 SGHAT and CDR2 FQNNGV come from the germline V gene. V dropped 3 bases and J dropped 3 bases, with 18 bases sitting between them. CDR3 length equals 16 residues. DNA for the CDR3: TGTGCCAGCAGCTTTTCCCCAGGGGCGAGTTACTACGAGCAGTACTTC. Translating gives CASSFSPGASYYEQYF. The whole variable domain, filled in from reference TRBV11-2 and TRBJ2-7, reads EAGVAQSPRYKIIEKRQSVAFWCNPISGHATLYWYQQILGQGPKLLIQFQNNGVVDDSQLPKDRFSAERLKGVDSTLKIQPAKLEDSAVYLCASSFSPGASYYEQYFGPGTRLTVT.

A few counts support this clonotype. The junction does not match germline at one end; this may be a read error. The chain uses TRBV12-3 or TRBV12-4 and TRBJ2-7; D is possibly TRBD1 or TRBD2 (5 bases each). CDR3 length: 15 amino acids. As DNA, the CDR3 is TGTGCCAGCAGTCCCCTGGGCAGGGACGTCTCCGAGCAGTGCTTC. Translated: CASSPLGRDVSEQCF.

The sample holds many counts of this clonotype. The chain couples TRBV5-5 to TRBJ2-5, with D uncertain. V lost 5 bases to trimming and J lost 2 bases, with 10 bases between them. This CDR3 comprises 13 residues. Germline CDR1 SGHKS, CDR2 YYEKEE (reference sequence). In DNA form, the CDR3 reads TGTGCCAGCAGTTCGCGGCTACAAGAGACCCAGTACTTC. Translation gives CASSSRLQETQYF.

The sample holds a few counts of this clonotype. The genes are TRBV29-1 and TRBJ1-4; D might be TRBD1 (5 bases). V shed 4 bases and J shed 8 bases, with 17 bases lying between them. Germline assignment: CDR1 SQVTM and CDR2 ANQGSEA. CDR3 length: 14 residues. The chain's CDR3 is CSVAPGTAREKLFF. Here the CDR3 DNA reads TGCAGCGTTGCCCCAGGGACCGCAAGGGAAAAACTGTTTTTT.

This clonotype was picked up many times. The J gene is TRBJ2-3, the V gene TRBV12-3 or TRBV12-4; D perhaps matches TRBD2 (7 bases). This CDR3 comprises 19 residues. Trimming took 0 bases from V and 4 from J, leaving 23 bases between them. The CDR3 region has the DNA TGTGCCAGCAGTTTAGCATTTGGGGGGCGGGGGTATAGATCAGATACGCAGTATTTT. Translated: CASSLAFGGRGYRSDTQYF.

There are many counts of this clonotype. This rearrangement joins TRBV7-3 to TRBJ2-7; D gene unclear. The CDR3 extends over 16 amino acids. CDR1 is SGHTA, CDR2 FQGTGA, per germline. Trimming stripped 1 base from V and 5 bases from J, with 18 bases between. CDR3 nucleotide sequence: TGTGCCAGCAGCTTAATCCCGGGCCGAGACCACCACGAGCAGTACTTC. Protein: CASSLIPGRDHHEQYF.

For this clonotype: Possible read error: a much larger clone is one base away. For the CDR3, the DNA is TGTGCCTGGAGTCGGCAGGGACTCATTTCCACAGATACGCAGTATTTT. Amino acids: CAWSRQGLISTDTQYF. V gene TRBV30 combines with J gene TRBJ2-3, with a weak D call TRBD2 (6 bases). This CDR3 has 16 residues. With 2 bases removed from V and 2 bases from J, the gap between germline ends came to 17 bases. Germline CDR1 GTSNPN, CDR2 SVGIG (reference sequence).